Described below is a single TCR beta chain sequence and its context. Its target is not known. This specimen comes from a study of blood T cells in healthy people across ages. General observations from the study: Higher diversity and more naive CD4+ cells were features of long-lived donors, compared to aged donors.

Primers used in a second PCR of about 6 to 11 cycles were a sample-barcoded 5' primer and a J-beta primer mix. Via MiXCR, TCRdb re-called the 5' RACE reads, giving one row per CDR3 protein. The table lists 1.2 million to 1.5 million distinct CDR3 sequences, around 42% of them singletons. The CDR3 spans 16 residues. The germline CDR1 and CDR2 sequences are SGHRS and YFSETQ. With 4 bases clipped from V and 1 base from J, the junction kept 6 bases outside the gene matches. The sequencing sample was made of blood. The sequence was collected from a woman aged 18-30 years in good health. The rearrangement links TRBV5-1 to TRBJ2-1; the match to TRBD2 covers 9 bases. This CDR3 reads CASSRSGGPSYNEQFF. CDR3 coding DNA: TGCGCCAGCAGCCGAAGCGGGGGGCCTTCCTACAATGAGCAGTTCTTC. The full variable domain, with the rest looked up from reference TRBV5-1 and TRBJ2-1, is KAGVTQTPRYLIKTRGQQVTLSCSPISGHRSVSWYQQTPGQGLQFLFEYFSETQRNKGNFPGRFSGRQFSNSRSEMNVSTLELGDSALYLCASSRSGGPSYNEQFFGPGTRLTVL.